This paragraph covers one T cell receptor (beta chain) sequence. Its cognate antigen is unknown. The entry originates in a study of lymphopenia after photon versus proton radiotherapy. Study results and limitations: Only patients who died were analyzed for survival; proton advantage is unproven.

V lost 4 bases and J lost 2, with 20 bases in between. The CDR3 spans 17 residues. In germline, CDR1 is SGHAT, CDR2 FQNNGV. Data came from immunoSEQ multiplex PCR; TCRdb stores just in-frame clones and leaves some out. There are around 63,000 clones in the sample; around 87% occur only once, and about 10% lies in the top ten. The sequence was obtained from a man aged 80 or over with esophageal cancer. This specimen was peripheral blood, taken from a patient treated with proton-based radiotherapy. The chain uses TRBV11-2 and TRBJ2-5; possibly TRBD2 for D (6 bases). CDR3 amino acids: CASSSELRGTRQETQYF. The CDR3 nucleotides are TGTGCCAGCAGCTCAGAGCTTCGGGGGACCCGACAAGAGACCCAGTACTTC.